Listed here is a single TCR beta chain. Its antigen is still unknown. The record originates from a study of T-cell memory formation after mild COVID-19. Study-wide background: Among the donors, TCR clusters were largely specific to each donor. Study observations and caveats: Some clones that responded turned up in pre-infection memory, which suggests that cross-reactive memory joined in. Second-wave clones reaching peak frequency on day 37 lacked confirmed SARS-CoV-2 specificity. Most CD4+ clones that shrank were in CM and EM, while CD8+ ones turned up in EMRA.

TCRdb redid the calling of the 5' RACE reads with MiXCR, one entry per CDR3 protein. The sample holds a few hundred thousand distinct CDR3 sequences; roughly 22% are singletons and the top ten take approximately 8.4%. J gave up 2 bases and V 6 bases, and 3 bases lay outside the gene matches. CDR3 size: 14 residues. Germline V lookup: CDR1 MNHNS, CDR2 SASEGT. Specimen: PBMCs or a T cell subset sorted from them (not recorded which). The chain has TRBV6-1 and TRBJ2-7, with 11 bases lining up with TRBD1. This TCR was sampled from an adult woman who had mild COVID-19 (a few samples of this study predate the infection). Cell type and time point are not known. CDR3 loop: CASSWDRGTYEQYF. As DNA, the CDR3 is TGTGCCAGCAGCTGGGACAGGGGGACCTACGAGCAGTACTTC.